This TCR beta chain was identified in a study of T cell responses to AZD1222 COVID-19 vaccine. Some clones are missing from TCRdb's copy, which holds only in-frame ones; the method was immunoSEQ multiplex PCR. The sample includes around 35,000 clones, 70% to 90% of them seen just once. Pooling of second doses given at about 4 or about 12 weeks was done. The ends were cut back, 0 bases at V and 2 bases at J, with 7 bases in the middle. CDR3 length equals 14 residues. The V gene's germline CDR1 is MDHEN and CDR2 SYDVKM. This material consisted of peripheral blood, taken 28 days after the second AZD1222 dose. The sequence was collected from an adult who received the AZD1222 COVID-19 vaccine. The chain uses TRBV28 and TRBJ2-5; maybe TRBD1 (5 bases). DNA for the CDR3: TGTGCCAGCAGTTTATGGGCAGGGCAAGAGACCCAGTACTTC. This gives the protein CASSLWAGQETQYF.